The clone carrying this T cell receptor (beta chain) was found a few times. Its antigen is currently unknown. Germline-derived CDR1 and CDR2 are DFQATT and SNEGSKA (reference sequence). The CDR3 covers 12 residues. V dropped 3 bases and J dropped 7 bases, with 10 bases sitting between them. Unique molecular identifiers were used to barcode this TCRbeta library. TCRdb passed the PCR reads through MiXCR, listing each CDR3 protein once. The table includes about 420,000 distinct CDR3 sequences, 15% to 20% detected once. These data are taken from a study of T-cell reconstitution after alpha-beta-depleted transplantation in children. Study outcomes and limitations: Alpha-beta T cells present about two months after transplant were reported to originate from several hundred expanded graft clones. When one year had passed after transplant, most T-cell counts and diversity came from newly produced T cells.

The TCR was taken from a boy younger than two who had a stem cell transplant for Wiskott-Aldrich syndrome, so the T cells may come from the graft donor. Sequencing used PBMCs, mostly from graft donor cells, obtained 360 days after TCRalphabeta/CD19-depleted stem cell transplant. The chain carries TRBV20-1 and TRBJ2-1; D may be TRBD2 (6 bases). The chain's CDR3 is CSAREGGNEQFF. The DNA for the CDR3 is TGCAGTGCTAGGGAAGGAGGGAATGAGCAGTTCTTC.